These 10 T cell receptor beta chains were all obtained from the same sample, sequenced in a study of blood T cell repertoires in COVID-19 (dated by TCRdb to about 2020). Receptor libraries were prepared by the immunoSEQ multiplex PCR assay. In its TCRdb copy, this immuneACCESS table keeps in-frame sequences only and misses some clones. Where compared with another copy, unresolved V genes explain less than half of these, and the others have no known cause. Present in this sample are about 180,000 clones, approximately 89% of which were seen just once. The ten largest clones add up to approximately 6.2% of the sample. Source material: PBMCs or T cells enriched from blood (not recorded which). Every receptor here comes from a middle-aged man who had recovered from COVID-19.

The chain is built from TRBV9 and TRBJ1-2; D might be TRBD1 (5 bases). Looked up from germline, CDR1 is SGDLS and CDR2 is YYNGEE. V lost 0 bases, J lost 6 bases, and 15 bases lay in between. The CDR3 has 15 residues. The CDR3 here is CASSVDAGRGNGYTF. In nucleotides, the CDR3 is TGTGCCAGCAGCGTAGATGCAGGGAGGGGAAATGGCTACACCTTC.

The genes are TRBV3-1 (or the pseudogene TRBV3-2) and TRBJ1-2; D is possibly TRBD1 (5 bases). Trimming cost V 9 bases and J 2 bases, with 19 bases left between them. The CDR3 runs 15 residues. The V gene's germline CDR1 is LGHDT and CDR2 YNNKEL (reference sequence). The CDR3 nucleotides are TGTGCCAGTAGACTCCGCCTCTCAGGGAACTATGGCTACACCTTC. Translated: CASRLRLSGNYGYTF.

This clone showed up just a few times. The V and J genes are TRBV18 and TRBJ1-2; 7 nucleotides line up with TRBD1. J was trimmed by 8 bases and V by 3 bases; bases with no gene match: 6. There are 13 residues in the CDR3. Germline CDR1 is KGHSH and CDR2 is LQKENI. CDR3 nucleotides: TGTGCCAGCTCACCCCGACAGGGTGAAGGCTACACCTTC. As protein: CASSPRQGEGYTF.

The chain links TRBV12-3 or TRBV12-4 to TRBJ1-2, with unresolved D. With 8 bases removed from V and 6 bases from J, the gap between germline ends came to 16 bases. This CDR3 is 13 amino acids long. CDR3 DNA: TGTGCCAGCTTCCGAGACACCCCCGATGGCTACACCTTC. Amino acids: CASFRDTPDGYTF.

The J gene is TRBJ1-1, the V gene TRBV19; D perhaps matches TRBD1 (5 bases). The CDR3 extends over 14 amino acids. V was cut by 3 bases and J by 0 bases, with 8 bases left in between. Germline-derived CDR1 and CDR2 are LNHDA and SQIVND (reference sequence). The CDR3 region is CASSIQGVNTEAFF. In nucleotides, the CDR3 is TGTGCCAGTAGTATTCAGGGTGTGAACACTGAAGCTTTCTTT. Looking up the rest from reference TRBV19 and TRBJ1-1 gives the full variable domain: DGGITQSPKYLFRKEGQNVTLSCEQNLNHDAMYWYRQDPGQGLRLIYYSQIVNDFQKGDIAEGYSVSREKKESFPLTVTSAQKNPTAFYLCASSIQGVNTEAFFGQGTRLTVV.

The CDR3 spells CAISGQTSNTGELFF. In DNA, the CDR3 is TGTGCCATCAGTGGACAGACTTCGAACACCGGGGAGCTGTTTTTT. The chain links TRBV10-3 to TRBJ2-2; D is perhaps TRBD1 (5 bases). The CDR3 contains 15 residues. V was trimmed by 4 bases and J by 0 bases, leaving 9 bases between them. Germline CDR1 is ENHRY and CDR2 is SYGVKD.

The CDR3 nucleotides are TGTGCCTGGAGTGGAAGCAGGATGAGCTATGGCTACACCTTC. As protein: CAWSGSRMSYGYTF. The J gene is TRBJ1-2, the V gene TRBV30; D gene ambiguous. The ends were cut back, 1 base at V and 4 bases at J, with 13 bases in the middle. Germline CDR1 and CDR2: GTSNPN and SVGIG (reference sequence). The CDR3 consists of 14 residues.

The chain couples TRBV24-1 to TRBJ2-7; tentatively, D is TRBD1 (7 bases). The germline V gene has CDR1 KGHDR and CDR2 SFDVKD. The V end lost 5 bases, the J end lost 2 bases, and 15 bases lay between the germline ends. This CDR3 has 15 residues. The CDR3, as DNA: TGTGCCACCAGTGCCCGCGGGACAGCTCCCTACGAGCAGTACTTC. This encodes CATSARGTAPYEQYF.

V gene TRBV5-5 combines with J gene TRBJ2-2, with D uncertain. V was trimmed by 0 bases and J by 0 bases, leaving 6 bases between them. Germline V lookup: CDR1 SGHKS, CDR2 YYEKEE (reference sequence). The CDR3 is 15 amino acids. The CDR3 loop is CASSLVAANTGELFF. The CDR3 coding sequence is TGTGCCAGCAGCTTGGTAGCCGCGAACACCGGGGAGCTGTTTTTT. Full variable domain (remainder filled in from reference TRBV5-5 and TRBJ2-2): DAGVTQSPTHLIKTRGQQVTLRCSPISGHKSVSWYQQVLGQGPQFIFQYYEKEERGRGNFPDRFSARQFPNYSSELNVNALLLGDSALYLCASSLVAANTGELFFGEGSRLTVL.

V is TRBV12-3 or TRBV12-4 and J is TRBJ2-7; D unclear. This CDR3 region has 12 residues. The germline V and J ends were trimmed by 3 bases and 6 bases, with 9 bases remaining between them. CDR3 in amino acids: CASSFGSGEQYF. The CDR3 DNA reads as TGTGCCAGCAGTTTTGGTAGTGGCGAGCAGTACTTC.